A single sample is the source of the 16 T cell receptor beta chains below, sequenced in a study of blood T cell repertoires in COVID-19. The data were produced by immunoSEQ multiplex PCR, yet TCRdb's version contains in-frame clones alone and is incomplete. The sample holds over 110,000 clones, around 80% seen once. The specimen was peripheral blood. All receptors derive from a man aged 60-69 years with acute or convalescent COVID-19.

The J gene is TRBJ2-1, the V gene TRBV6-5; TRBD2 matches at 9 bases. V was pared by 5 bases and J by 3 bases, with 5 bases of the junction left unmatched. The V gene's germline CDR1 is MNHEY and CDR2 SVGAGI. This CDR3 comprises 15 residues. The chain's CDR3 is CASSKSSGIYNEQFF. The CDR3, as DNA: TGTGCCAGCAGTAAATCTAGCGGGATCTACAATGAGCAGTTCTTC.

This chain joins TRBV9 and TRBJ2-5; 10 positions match TRBD2. The V segment lost 0 bases and the J segment 1 base; nucleotides outside the gene matches: 6. Germline CDR1 is SGDLS and CDR2 is YYNGEE. The CDR3 is made up of 17 amino acids. The CDR3 protein is CASSVEAGGRPQETQYF. CDR3 coding DNA: TGTGCCAGCAGCGTAGAAGCGGGAGGGCGCCCCCAAGAGACCCAGTACTTC.

The CDR3 region is CASSLGRENIQYF. CDR3 nucleotides: TGCGCCAGCAGCTTGGGTCGTGAAAACATTCAGTACTTC. This chain uses TRBV5-1 with TRBJ2-4, with no clear D. V gave up 0 bases and J gave up 5 bases, with 6 bases separating them. Germline lookup yields CDR1 SGHRS and CDR2 YFSETQ. The CDR3 is 13 amino acids.

V gene TRBV19 combines with J gene TRBJ1-5; D is perhaps TRBD1 (6 bases). The CDR3 is 15 amino acids. Germline V gives CDR1 LNHDA, CDR2 SQIVND (reference sequence). V was pared by 9 bases and J by 9 bases, with 24 bases between. CDR3 loop: CASTPTGTQGRPQHF. The CDR3 DNA follows: TGTGCCAGCACGCCGACCGGGACACAGGGTCGGCCCCAGCATTTT.

This clone was seen a single time. The J gene is TRBJ2-3, the V gene TRBV28; TRBD1 matches 7 bases. J was trimmed by 4 bases and V by 2 bases; bases with no gene match: 6. The CDR3 is 15 amino acids. CDR1 MDHEN and CDR2 SYDVKM come from the germline V gene. The DNA for the CDR3 is TGTGCCAGCAGTTTAGGTAACAGGGGCGCAGATACGCAGTATTTT. Its protein is CASSLGNRGADTQYF.

The chain couples TRBV7-2 to TRBJ2-1; tentative D call: TRBD2 (6 bases). Per the germline V gene, CDR1 is SGHTA and CDR2 is FQGNSA. This CDR3 spans 15 amino acids. V lost 1 base and J 6 bases, leaving 13 bases between the germline ends. CDR3 protein: CASSLVSTSFNEQFF. The CDR3 region has the DNA TGTGCCAGCAGCTTAGTATCGACTAGTTTCAATGAGCAGTTCTTC.

The chain carries TRBV28 and TRBJ1-6, with D tentatively TRBD1 (5 bases). CDR3 length equals 15 residues. V gave up 3 bases and J gave up 4 bases, with 10 bases separating them. Germline CDR1 and CDR2: MDHEN and SYDVKM. The CDR3 region has the DNA TGTGCCAGCAGTTTCTCCAGGGCATATAATTCACCCCTCCACTTT. It codes for CASSFSRAYNSPLHF.

CDR3 region: CASSLGGVTNYGYTF. Written as DNA, the CDR3 is TGTGCCAGCAGTCTCGGAGGGGTGACTAACTATGGCTACACCTTC. V gene TRBV5-4 combines with J gene TRBJ1-2; a weak D match, TRBD1 (5 bases). This CDR3 has 15 amino acids. CDR1 is SGHNT, CDR2 YYREEE, per germline (reference sequence). Trimming removed 5 bases from V and 0 bases from J, with 14 bases in between.

This chain uses TRBV29-1 with TRBJ1-5; D is uncertain. Germline loops: CDR1 SQVTM, CDR2 ANQGSEA. This CDR3 is 13 amino acids long. V was clipped by 7 bases and J by 0 bases, with 10 bases between them. The CDR3 reads CSAGGSSNQPQHF. CDR3 bases: TGCAGCGCTGGAGGCTCTAGCAATCAGCCCCAGCATTTT.

This clone showed up just a few times. This rearrangement joins TRBV7-8 to TRBJ1-2; TRBD1 matches 7 bases. CDR1 and CDR2 from the germline V gene are SGHVS and FQNEAQ. Losses at the gene ends were 8 bases for V and 2 bases for J; bases not matched to a gene: 8. The CDR3 has 14 amino acids. DNA of the CDR3: TGTGCCAGCGGCGCCGGGACAGAAAACTATGGCTACACCTTC. It yields the protein CASGAGTENYGYTF.

The chain joins TRBV18 to TRBJ2-3, with D possibly TRBD1 on 6 matching bases. Per the germline V gene, CDR1 is KGHSH and CDR2 is LQKENI. This CDR3 is 14 amino acids long. Trimming took off 1 base at V and 4 bases at J, with 9 bases between the two ends. CDR3 DNA sequence: TGTGCCAGCTCACCACTGGACAGTCCAGATACGCAGTATTTT. Protein: CASSPLDSPDTQYF.

The chain couples TRBV9 to TRBJ2-3; 7 bases map to TRBD1. The CDR3 spans 14 residues. V dropped 0 bases and J dropped 3; count of bases not matched to a gene: 1. Per germline, CDR1 SGDLS and CDR2 YYNGEE. As DNA, the CDR3 is TGTGCCAGCAGCGTAGGGGACAGAACAGATACGCAGTATTTT. Its protein is CASSVGDRTDTQYF.

The CDR3: CASSPSGGGQGETQYF. The CDR3 DNA sequence: TGTGCCAGCAGCCCATCGGGTGGGGGCCAAGGAGAGACCCAGTACTTC. The gene calls are TRBV9 and TRBJ2-5, with a tentative D call TRBD1 (6 bases). CDR1 and CDR2 (germline): SGDLS, YYNGEE. V was trimmed by 4 bases and J by 4 bases, leaving 20 bases between them. CDR3 size: 16 residues.

The chain combines TRBV4-1 with TRBJ2-1; the D gene is possibly TRBD1 (5 bases). This CDR3 has 13 amino acids. The germline V and J ends were trimmed by 0 bases and 7 bases, with 7 bases remaining between them. Germline CDR1 and CDR2: MGHRA and YSYEKL. The DNA of the CDR3 is TGCGCCAGCAGCCAAGAGCACAGGAATGAGCAGTTCTTC. Translating gives CASSQEHRNEQFF.

V is TRBV4-1 and J is TRBJ2-3, with D tentatively TRBD1 (5 bases). This CDR3 contains 11 residues. The germline gives CDR1 MGHRA, CDR2 YSYEKL. The V end was cut by 7 bases, the J end by 14 bases, with 16 bases between. The CDR3 here is CASTQGQNWYF. CDR3 bases: TGCGCCAGCACTCAGGGCCAGAATTGGTATTTT.

The chain uses TRBV9 and TRBJ2-3; 9 bases align to TRBD2. CDR3 length: 14 amino acids. J gave up 0 bases and V 6 bases, and 2 bases lay outside the gene matches. Germline lookup yields CDR1 SGDLS and CDR2 YYNGEE. The CDR3 loop is CASTSGRSTDTQYF. CDR3 bases: TGTGCCAGCACAAGCGGGAGGAGCACAGATACGCAGTATTTT.